What follows are 14 T cell receptor beta chains derived from one specimen sequenced in a study of T cell clonality in common variable immunodeficiency. The protocol was immunoSEQ multiplex PCR, while the TCRdb copy is restricted to in-frame clones and leaves out a portion. The sample shows about 39,000 clones, none of them appearing just once. Sequences were obtained from peripheral blood mononuclear cells. These receptors originate from a person aged 18-69 years in good health.

This clone was recorded many times. The read comes to an end 3 residues before the CDR3 does, leaving the germline J gene to fill in the end. The chain links TRBV7-2 to TRBJ2-3, with D tentatively TRBD1 or TRBD2 (6 bases each). Per germline, CDR1 SGHTA and CDR2 FQGNSA. This CDR3 spans 14 amino acids. The CDR3 is CASSLAGTRETQYF. The covered CDR3 bases are TGTGCCAGCAGCTTAGCAGGGACACGGGAGACG.

This clone turned up a few times. Sequencing ends 3 residues short of the CDR3 end; the germline J gene provides the rest. The genes are TRBV6-1 and TRBJ1-1, with D perhaps TRBD1 (6 bases). Germline V gene sequence: CDR1 MNHNS, CDR2 SASEGT. The CDR3 spans 13 residues. Partial CDR3 DNA: TGTGCCAGCAGTGAGACTTTACAGGGCCGA. Its protein product is CASSETLQGR. In full, the CDR3 is CASSETLQGRAFF.

This clone was observed at least ten times. The read halts 3 residues ahead of the CDR3 end, with the missing end drawn from the germline J gene. This chain links TRBV29-1 with TRBJ2-5, with D hard to call. V lost 6 bases, J lost 4 bases, and 3 bases lay in between. This CDR3 is 9 amino acids long. CDR1 is SQVTM and CDR2 is ANQGSEA in the germline V gene. The part of the CDR3 DNA that was read is TGCAGCGTCGGAGAGACC. Its protein is CSVGET. The CDR3 in full is CSVGETQYF. The complete variable domain, with remaining parts taken from reference TRBV29-1 and TRBJ2-5, reads SAVISQKPSRDICQRGTSLTIQCQVDSQVTMMFWYRQQPGQSLTLIATANQGSEATYESGFVIDKFPISRPNLTFSTLTVSNMSPEDSSIYLCSVGETQYFGPGTRLLVL.

This clone came up many times. The CDR3 end is not reached by the read, which stops 3 residues before it; the germline J gene fills it in. V usage is TRBV20-1 and J usage is TRBJ2-3, with D possibly matching TRBD2 (7 bases). Germline lookup yields CDR1 DFQATT and CDR2 SNEGSKA (reference sequence). V was shortened by 5 bases and J by 4 bases, with 22 bases between the two germline ends. The CDR3 runs to 16 residues. CDR3 amino acids: CSAARLAPRGADTQYF. The sequenced CDR3 bases are TGCAGTGCTGCCCGACTAGCTCCAAGGGGGGCAGATACG.

This clone was picked up many times. The sequenced fragment ends 3 residues before the CDR3 boundary, so the rest is inferred from the germline J gene. This chain connects TRBV2 to TRBJ2-7, with 8 nucleotides matching TRBD1. CDR3 length: 15 amino acids. Germline CDR1 is SNHLY and CDR2 is FYNNEI. V was pared by 4 bases and J by 2 bases, with 7 bases of the junction left unmatched. The CDR3 loop is CASSVAQGAPYEQYF. Incomplete CDR3 DNA: TGTGCCAGCAGTGTGGCGCAGGGGGCCCCCTACGAG.

There are many counts of this clone. With the read ending 3 residues before the CDR3 end, the germline J gene is used to fill in that end. The chain uses TRBV7-6 and TRBJ1-6; a possible D gene is TRBD1 (6 bases). This CDR3 region has 14 residues. The germline V gene has CDR1 SGHVS and CDR2 FNYEAQ. V lost 5 bases to trimming and J lost 5 bases, with 10 bases between them. CDR3 sequence: CASSRDTDNSPLHF. The covered CDR3 bases are TGTGCCAGCAGCCGGGACACCGATAATTCACCC.

This clone has ten or more counts. Read coverage stops 3 residues before the CDR3 terminus; the germline J gene supplies the remainder. The chain recombines TRBV7-9 with TRBJ2-2; D is possibly TRBD2 (6 bases). The CDR3 loop spans 14 amino acids. Trimming shortened V by 7 bases and J by 3 bases, and 12 bases separated the two germline ends. In germline, CDR1 is SEHNR, CDR2 FQNEAQ (reference sequence). Incomplete CDR3 DNA: TGTGCCAGCACCCTTACGGGGGACACCGGGGAG. It encodes CASTLTGDTGE. The CDR3 as a whole reads CASTLTGDTGELFF.

This clone showed up many times. The read ends 3 residues before the CDR3 terminus; that terminus is restored from the germline J gene. This chain joins TRBV28 and TRBJ2-5; 10 bases match TRBD1. J lost 5 bases, V lost 7 bases, and 7 bases had no gene match. The length of the CDR3 is 14 residues. Germline lookup yields CDR1 MDHEN and CDR2 SYDVKM. The sequenced CDR3 bases are TGTGCCAGCACCCGGACAGGGGGATGGGAGACC. Its protein product is CASTRTGGWET. The CDR3 in its entirety is CASTRTGGWETQYF.

This clone was seen many times. The read terminates 3 residues ahead of where the CDR3 ends, so the germline J gene completes it. This chain uses TRBV29-1 with TRBJ2-3; 7 nucleotides match TRBD1. Germline loops: CDR1 SQVTM, CDR2 ANQGSEA. Trimming took 8 bases from V and 0 from J; bases not matched to a gene: 11. The CDR3 length is 15 residues. The CDR3 bases that were read are TGCAGCCTTGCCCTGACAGGGATCAGCACAGATACG. Translating it yields CSLALTGISTDT. The complete CDR3 reads CSLALTGISTDTQYF.

This clone showed up many times. The read halts 3 residues ahead of the CDR3 end, with the missing end drawn from the germline J gene. The chain uses TRBV6-2 or TRBV6-3 and TRBJ1-5; TRBD1 matches at 7 bases. V lost 5 bases to trimming and J lost 6 bases; unmatched junction nucleotides: 4. The CDR3 sequence is 13 residues long. The germline V gene encodes CDR1 MNHEY and CDR2 SVGEGT. The CDR3 reads CASSQDRVQPQHF. The CDR3 DNA, read in part, is TGTGCCAGCAGTCAAGACAGGGTTCAGCCC.

A few counts support this clone. CDR3 in amino acids: CSARTGPYEQYF. The sequenced CDR3 bases are TGCAGTGCTCGGACTGGCCCCTACGAG. The gene calls are TRBV20-1 and TRBJ2-7; D might be TRBD2 (5 bases). The read ends 3 residues early relative to the CDR3; the germline J gene fills the gap. The CDR3 extends over 12 amino acids. The germline V and J ends were trimmed by 5 bases and 2 bases, with 10 bases remaining between them. Germline assignment: CDR1 DFQATT and CDR2 SNEGSKA (reference sequence).

This clone has a handful of counts. The read gets to within 3 residues of the CDR3 end, and the germline J gene fills in the rest. This sequence joins TRBV11-1 and TRBJ1-2, with 9 bases fitting TRBD1. This CDR3 spans 15 amino acids. Germline lookup yields CDR1 SGHAT and CDR2 FQDESV (reference sequence). The ends lost 5 bases at V and 7 bases at J; junction bases unmatched: 11. CDR3 sequence reads: CASSPWTGEVRGYTF. CDR3 DNA, as far as it was read: TGTGCCAGCAGCCCATGGACAGGGGAAGTTCGTGGC.

Worth noting for this clone: Coverage ceases 3 residues before the CDR3 finishes, and the germline J gene fills in the end. The chain recombines TRBV7-2 with TRBJ1-2; 7 bases match TRBD1. The V gene's germline CDR1 is SGHTA and CDR2 FQGNSA. The CDR3 consists of 13 residues. The DNA read from the CDR3 is TGTGCCAGCAGCACTATCCGACAGGGATGC. Its translation: CASSTIRQGC. The CDR3 reads in full as CASSTIRQGCYTF.

As to this clone: The read ends 3 residues shy of where the CDR3 ends; the end is completed using the germline J gene. The chain couples TRBV5-5 to TRBJ2-7; a weak D match, TRBD2 (7 bases). Trimming removed 0 bases at V and 5 bases at J, with 15 bases between. Germline CDR1 SGHKS, CDR2 YYEKEE (reference sequence). The CDR3 extends over 15 amino acids. The CDR3 protein is CASSLVGGGIHEQYF. CDR3 bases read: TGTGCCAGCAGCTTGGTAGGCGGGGGCATCCACGAG.